Each of the 15 T cell receptor beta chains below was sequenced from the same sample in a study of cytomegalovirus exposure and HLA in healthy donors (dated by TCRdb to the late 2010s). Library method: the immunoSEQ multiplex PCR assay. A mixture of 60 forward primers for TCR Vbeta segments and 13 reverse primers for TCR Jbeta segments was used in the multiplex PCR. Sourced from immuneACCESS, this table was stored by TCRdb with only in-frame sequences that have V and J called. A share of the clones is absent; for the studies checked, an unresolved V gene accounts for under half, and the remainder has no known explanation. Here the sample has 100,000 to 120,000 clones; around 78% occur a single time. The ten largest clonotypes hold about 5.3% of the sample. Sample: PBMCs. These receptors came from a male donor in good health and CMV-seronegative.

This chain joins TRBV7-2 and TRBJ1-2; 7 nucleotides match TRBD1. V gave up 1 base and J gave up 8 bases; unmatched junction bases: 7. The CDR3 spans 14 residues. Germline CDR1 is SGHTA and CDR2 is FQGNSA. The CDR3 loop reads CASSLENRGGGYTF. In nucleotides, the CDR3 is TGTGCCAGCAGCTTAGAGAACAGGGGCGGCGGCTACACCTTC. The full variable domain, completed using reference TRBV7-2 and TRBJ1-2, is GAGVSQSPSNKVTEKGKDVELRCDPISGHTALYWYRQSLGQGLEFLIYFQGNSAPDKSGLPSDRFSAERTGGSVSTLTIQRTQQEDSAVYLCASSLENRGGGYTFGSGTRLTVV.

The chain employs TRBV19 and TRBJ2-7; D gene uncertain. In germline, CDR1 is LNHDA, CDR2 SQIVND (reference sequence). The CDR3 covers 16 residues. V lost 4 bases to trimming and J lost 5 bases, with 21 bases between them. The CDR3 protein is CASSTHFGVSYDEQYF. The CDR3 region has the DNA TGTGCCAGTAGTACCCACTTCGGAGTTAGTTATGACGAGCAGTACTTC. Variable domain in full (rest from reference TRBV19 and TRBJ2-7): DGGITQSPKYLFRKEGQNVTLSCEQNLNHDAMYWYRQDPGQGLRLIYYSQIVNDFQKGDIAEGYSVSREKKESFPLTVTSAQKNPTAFYLCASSTHFGVSYDEQYFGPGTRLTVT.

The chain uses TRBV13 and TRBJ2-2; 8 positions agree with TRBD1. CDR3 length: 15 amino acids. Germline CDR1 PRHDT, CDR2 FYEKMQ (reference sequence). The J segment lost 4 bases and the V segment lost 5 bases, leaving 6 bases of the junction unmatched. The chain's CDR3 is CASSMTGVATGELFF. As DNA, the CDR3 is TGTGCCAGCAGCATGACAGGGGTTGCCACCGGGGAGCTGTTTTTT.

V is TRBV27 and J is TRBJ1-2; 9 nucleotides match TRBD1. V was clipped by 6 bases and J by 6 bases; unmatched bases: 8. The germline V gene encodes CDR1 MNHEY and CDR2 SMNVEV (reference sequence). The CDR3 spans 14 residues. Written as DNA, the CDR3 is TGTGCCAGCAGGGGGGACAGGGTGAGGGATGGCTACACCTTC. Amino acids: CASRGDRVRDGYTF.

The rearrangement links TRBV7-8 to TRBJ1-5; the D is unclear. V was clipped by 0 bases and J by 0 bases, with 9 bases between them. There are 16 residues in the CDR3. Germline CDR1 SGHVS, CDR2 FQNEAQ. CDR3 sequence (DNA): TGTGCCAGCAGCTTAGCGCGAGCTTATAGCAATCAGCCCCAGCATTTT. Amino acids: CASSLARAYSNQPQHF.

The chain recombines TRBV7-2 with TRBJ2-7; TRBD2 agrees at 11 bases. With 3 bases clipped from V and 3 bases from J, the junction kept 4 bases outside the gene matches. The V gene's germline CDR1 is SGHTA and CDR2 FQGNSA. The CDR3 covers 15 residues. The CDR3 nucleotides are TGTGCCAGCAGCTTTACTAGCGGGAGTGTCTACGAGCAGTACTTC. Translating it yields CASSFTSGSVYEQYF.

In this sample, this clone turned up once. V usage is TRBV5-6 and J usage is TRBJ1-2; D might be TRBD1 (5 bases). Trimming pared 6 bases from V and 0 bases from J, leaving 15 bases between. Germline CDR1 is SGHDT and CDR2 is YYEEEE. The CDR3 is made up of 15 amino acids. Here the CDR3 reads CASTPGGVPNYGYTF. CDR3 coding DNA: TGTGCCAGCACCCCCGGGGGGGTACCTAACTATGGCTACACCTTC. The whole variable domain, remainder taken from reference TRBV5-6 and TRBJ1-2, is DAGVTQSPTHLIKTRGQQVTLRCSPKSGHDTVSWYQQALGQGPQFIFQYYEEEERQRGNFPDRFSGHQFPNYSSELNVNALLLGDSALYLCASTPGGVPNYGYTFGSGTRLTVV.

The chain joins TRBV23-1 to TRBJ2-4; D is ambiguous. TRBV23-1 is filed as an ORF, its function uncertain. The CDR3 runs to 15 residues. Trimming stripped 2 bases from V and 1 base from J, with 9 bases between. CDR3 sequence: CASSQRSGAKNIQYF. DNA for the CDR3: TGCGCCAGCAGTCAAAGGTCGGGTGCCAAAAACATTCAGTACTTC.

In nucleotides, the CDR3 is TGTGCCAGCAGTCTTCGAATGGGACAGGGGGCTTACGAGCAGTACTTC. This gives the protein CASSLRMGQGAYEQYF. The chain couples TRBV6-6 to TRBJ2-7; TRBD1 aligns across 12 bases. This CDR3 has 16 amino acids. Germline assignment: CDR1 MNHNY and CDR2 SVGAGI (reference sequence). Trimming took 5 bases from V and 4 from J; bases not matched to a gene: 9.

The chain is built from TRBV27 and TRBJ2-1, with D tentatively TRBD2 (6 bases). Germline CDR1 and CDR2: MNHEY and SMNVEV (reference sequence). CDR3 length equals 17 residues. V lost 5 bases and J 5 bases, leaving 22 bases between the germline ends. The CDR3 here is CASSAYRSGTGDNEQFF. Here the CDR3 DNA reads TGTGCCAGCAGTGCCTACCGATCCGGGACTGGGGACAATGAGCAGTTCTTC.

The chain carries TRBV18 and TRBJ2-7; 7 bases map to TRBD2. CDR1 KGHSH and CDR2 LQKENI come from the germline V gene. CDR3 length equals 17 residues. V lost 1 base and J lost 5; bases outside the gene matches: 14. This CDR3 reads CASSPRYPSGGLDEQYF. The CDR3 bases are TGTGCCAGCTCACCACGGTATCCTAGCGGAGGGCTGGACGAGCAGTACTTC. The full variable domain, its missing parts supplied by reference TRBV18 and TRBJ2-7, is NAGVMQNPRHLVRRRGQEARLRCSPMKGHSHVYWYRQLPEEGLKFMVYLQKENIIDESGMPKERFSAEFPKEGPSILRIQQVVRGDSAAYFCASSPRYPSGGLDEQYFGPGTRLTVT.

This clone was counted a few times. This sequence joins TRBV13 and TRBJ2-2, with D possibly matching TRBD1 (6 bases). Germline CDR1 is PRHDT and CDR2 is FYEKMQ (reference sequence). This CDR3 spans 14 amino acids. V dropped 5 bases and J dropped 7 bases, with 14 bases sitting between them. As DNA, the CDR3 is TGTGCCAGCAGCCTCGGACAGACCGGCGGGGAGCTGTTTTTT. Residues: CASSLGQTGGELFF.

The CDR3 coding sequence is TGTGCCAGCAGTTACCTAAGACAGGGGGTGGACGAGCAGTACTTC. This encodes CASSYLRQGVDEQYF. The chain has TRBV6-6 and TRBJ2-7; 9 nucleotides match TRBD1. Germline V gene data show CDR1 as MNHNY and CDR2 as SVGAGI (reference sequence). This CDR3 comprises 15 residues. Germline trimming cut 2 bases from V and 5 bases from J; bases unmatched to any gene: 7.

The chain is built from TRBV4-1 and TRBJ2-7; D is uncertain. Trimming took 0 bases from V and 2 from J, leaving 8 bases between them. CDR1 MGHRA and CDR2 YSYEKL come from the germline V gene. This CDR3 has 14 amino acids. The CDR3 protein is CASSQDSRTYEQYF. CDR3 bases: TGCGCCAGCAGCCAAGATTCCAGAACCTACGAGCAGTACTTC.

The chain employs TRBV7-9 and TRBJ2-3, with 7 bases identical to TRBD2. This CDR3 has 16 residues. In germline, CDR1 is SEHNR, CDR2 FQNEAQ (reference sequence). With V trimmed by 4 bases and J by 0 bases, 7 bases remained unmatched. In nucleotides, the CDR3 is TGTGCCAGCAGCTCCCGACTGCGGGAGAGCACAGATACGCAGTATTTT. Translating it yields CASSSRLRESTDTQYF.